The 14 T cell receptor beta chains reported below all come from one sample, sequenced in a study of T cells in Graves' hyperthyroidism and ophthalmopathy. Researchers amplified the TCR beta CDR3 regions from RNA transcripts. TCR CDR3 underwent first-round RT-PCR with the HTBI primer set. TCRdb re-analysed the multiplex PCR reads in MiXCR, keeping a single row per CDR3 protein. The sample contains about 290,000 distinct CDR3 sequences, roughly 13% of which appear only once. The sequencing input was blood. The receptors originated from a woman aged 40 to 50 with Graves' hyperthyroidism.

CDR3 residues: CASTHAGVEEKLFF. The DNA of the CDR3 is TGTGCCAGCACCCACGCCGGCGTGGAAGAAAAACTGTTTTTT. This chain links TRBV7-9 with TRBJ1-4; D gene uncertain. The CDR3 contains 14 residues. The ends were cut back, 7 bases at V and 8 bases at J, with 17 bases in the middle. CDR1 is SEHNR, CDR2 FQNEAQ, per germline (reference sequence).

The V gene is TRBV5-1, the J gene TRBJ1-6; D is unclear. The CDR3 runs 13 residues. V lost 0 bases to trimming and J lost 6 bases, with 4 bases between them. Germline values: CDR1 SGHRS, CDR2 YFSETQ. CDR3 in amino acids: CASSLGANSPLHF. CDR3 sequence (DNA): TGCGCCAGCAGCTTGGGGGCTAATTCACCCCTCCACTTT. Complete variable domain (other parts from reference TRBV5-1 and TRBJ1-6): KAGVTQTPRYLIKTRGQQVTLSCSPISGHRSVSWYQQTPGQGLQFLFEYFSETQRNKGNFPGRFSGRQFSNSRSEMNVSTLELGDSALYLCASSLGANSPLHFGNGTRLTVT.

This clonotype was observed at least ten times. The rearrangement joins TRBV12-3 or TRBV12-4 to TRBJ2-7; TRBD1 matches 9 bases. The length of the CDR3 is 15 residues. J gave up 4 bases and V 5 bases, and 9 bases lay outside the gene matches. This CDR3 reads CASSLPTGGVYEQYF. DNA for the CDR3: TGTGCCAGCAGTCTACCGACAGGGGGTGTTTACGAGCAGTACTTC.

About this clonotype: A much larger clone differs by one base, so this may be a read error. The rearrangement links TRBV3-1 to TRBJ2-5; D gene unclear. CDR1 is LGHDT, CDR2 YNNKEL, per germline (reference sequence). This CDR3 spans 13 amino acids. The V gene lost 5 bases and the J gene lost 6 bases, with 13 bases spanning the gap. CDR3 sequence (DNA): TGTGCCAGCAGCGCCCGGCCAACCCAGACCCAGTACTTC. Its protein is CASSARPTQTQYF.

This clonotype was observed at least ten times. This chain uses TRBV28 with TRBJ1-5, with D perhaps TRBD1 (6 bases). Per the germline V gene, CDR1 is MDHEN and CDR2 is SYDVKM. V was clipped by 1 base and J by 4 bases, with 20 bases between them. The CDR3 sequence is 18 residues long. For the CDR3, the DNA is TGTGCCAGCAGTTTATCAGGGGAGGGAGTTATAGGGAATCAGCCCCAGCATTTT. Encoded protein: CASSLSGEGVIGNQPQHF.

This clonotype was seen repeatedly, ten times or more. This CDR3 reads CASSPTPGTSGMQQYF. In nucleotides, the CDR3 is TGTGCCAGCAGCCCCACTCCCGGGACTAGCGGGATGCAGCAGTACTTC. The chain carries TRBV28 and TRBJ2-7; 13 nucleotides align to TRBD2. The junction had 13 bases not matched to a gene; V was cut back by 6 bases and J by 8 bases. Looked up from germline, CDR1 is MDHEN and CDR2 is SYDVKM. The CDR3 is 16 residues long.

This clonotype was recorded at least ten times. CDR3 loop: CASSYSAPFLRSFYEQFF. CDR3 bases: TGTGCCAGCAGTTACTCGGCCCCCTTCTTGCGGAGTTTCTATGAGCAGTTCTTC. The chain is built from TRBV6-5 and TRBJ2-1; D ambiguous. The V gene's germline CDR1 is MNHEY and CDR2 SVGAGI. V was trimmed by 0 bases and J by 8 bases, leaving 23 bases between them. The CDR3 has 18 residues.

Ten or more counts support this clonotype. The chain joins TRBV12-3 or TRBV12-4 to TRBJ1-1; D remains ambiguous. V was pared by 4 bases and J by 5 bases, with 11 bases between. The CDR3 sequence is 13 residues long. The CDR3 region is CASSSLGGTEAFF. CDR3 DNA sequence: TGTGCCAGCAGTTCCCTCGGTGGGACTGAAGCTTTCTTT.

This clonotype was seen more than once but under ten times. This chain joins TRBV20-1 and TRBJ2-7; D unresolved. CDR1 and CDR2 from the germline V gene are DFQATT and SNEGSKA (reference sequence). The CDR3 runs 12 residues. Deletions cut 6 bases from V and 2 bases from J, with 11 bases between. The CDR3 region is CSASDTTYEQYF. The DNA of the CDR3 is TGCAGTGCGTCCGACACAACCTACGAGCAGTACTTC.

This clonotype has a handful of counts. A much larger clone differs from this one at a single base, so this may be a read error. This sequence joins TRBV2 and TRBJ1-2; TRBD1 aligns across 9 bases. The CDR3 consists of 14 residues. Germline V gene sequence: CDR1 SNHLY, CDR2 FYNNEI. The CDR3 protein is CASSAGQGDYGHTF. CDR3 nucleotides: TGTGCCAGCAGTGCGGGACAGGGAGACTATGGCCACACCTTC.

DNA of the CDR3: TGCAGTGCTAGAGATCCGACCGGAGCCTACAATGAGCAGTTCTTC. It encodes CSARDPTGAYNEQFF. V is TRBV20-1 and J is TRBJ2-1; D not certain. Germline CDR1 and CDR2: DFQATT and SNEGSKA (reference sequence). V was cut by 0 bases and J by 2 bases, with 11 bases left in between. The CDR3 is 15 residues long.

This clonotype was seen at least ten times. This sequence joins TRBV24-1 and TRBJ1-2; TRBD1 might be the D (5 bases). V lost 4 bases and J lost 8, with 16 bases in between. The CDR3 loop spans 14 amino acids. Germline V lookup: CDR1 KGHDR, CDR2 SFDVKD. DNA of the CDR3: TGTGCCACCAGTGACAGGACATTATATCGGGGCTACACCTTC. The encoded protein is CATSDRTLYRGYTF.

This clonotype has a count of ten or more. This chain uses TRBV3-1 with TRBJ1-2; the D gene is possibly TRBD1 (5 bases). V lost 1 base, J lost 4 bases, and 16 bases lay in between. The CDR3 sequence is 16 residues long. Germline V lookup: CDR1 LGHDT, CDR2 YNNKEL (reference sequence). Here the CDR3 reads CASSQGAPGQGYGYTF. The CDR3 nucleotides are TGTGCCAGCAGCCAAGGAGCCCCCGGGCAGGGCTATGGCTACACCTTC.

In this sample, this clonotype turned up a few times. This could be a read error, since a much larger clone is one nucleotide away. This rearrangement joins TRBV29-1 to TRBJ2-7, with 10 nucleotides matching TRBD1. Germline loops: CDR1 SQVTM, CDR2 ANQGSEA. CDR3 length: 13 amino acids. Unmatched junction bases numbered 2, after V lost 4 bases and J lost 2 bases. The CDR3 DNA reads TGCAGCGTTGGACAGGGGGCTCCCTACGAGCAGTACGTC. Amino acids: CSVGQGAPYEQYV.